A selection of T cell receptor beta chains follows, all from one sample in a study of T-cell reconstitution after alpha-beta-depleted transplantation in children. TCRdb reprocessed the PCR reads with MiXCR, giving one entry per CDR3 protein. The repertoire includes some 440,000 distinct CDR3 sequences, about 16% of them detected once, and around 28% sits in the top ten. The sample was PBMCs, mostly from graft donor cells, taken 360 days after TCRalphabeta/CD19-depleted stem cell transplant. The receptors were gathered from a boy less than two years old who had a stem cell transplant for Wiskott-Aldrich syndrome, so the T cells may come from the graft donor. The CDR3 runs from the conserved cysteine through the conserved F or W. The D gene is left open where the match is weak. Clone size is shown for a subset of rows, as once, few, many or a class of expanded clone.

TRBD1 TRBJ1-2 - TRBV29-1 TGCAGCGTGCCTCCCTTAGGGCAGCCCGGGACAGGGACCTTCTATGGCTACACCTTC CSVPPLGQPGTGTFYGYTF
- TRBJ2-4 few TRBV18 TGTGCCAGCTCAATTTCCGCAGGAAAAGGGAAAAACATTCAGTACTTC CASSISAGKGKNIQYF
- TRBJ1-1 - TRBV15 TGTGCCACCAGCAGAGGATTTGATAACACTGAAGCTTTCTTT CATSRGFDNTEAFF
- TRBJ2-5 few TRBV6-5 TGTGCCAGCAGTTACTCGGGGCAAGAGACCCAGTACTTC CASSYSGQETQYF
TRBD2 TRBJ2-7 - TRBV5-1 TGCGCCAGCAGCTTCGGGACTAGGGCCCACGAGCAGTACTTC CASSFGTRAHEQYF
- TRBJ2-6 few TRBV5-6 TGTGCCAGCAGCTTGTGGGGGAGCTCTGGGGCCAACGTCCTGACTTTC CASSLWGSSGANVLTF
- TRBJ1-5 few TRBV15 TGTGCCACCAGCAGAGATGCGAGGGATCAGCCCCAGCATTTT CATSRDARDQPQHF
TRBD1 TRBJ2-5 few TRBV5-1 TGCGCCAGCAGCTTGGTAACAGGGGGAGGCGAGACCCAGTACTTC CASSLVTGGGETQYF
TRBD1 TRBJ2-7 few TRBV29-1 TGCAGCGTCCTAGGGGACAGGGACGAGCAGTACTTC CSVLGDRDEQYF
- TRBJ2-7 - TRBV18 TGTGCCAGCTCCCTTAGACTACGCGAGCAGTACTTC CASSLRLREQYF
TRBD2 TRBJ2-2 - TRBV5-1 TGCGCCAGCAGCTTCCCTCCTCTAGCGGGGCTGAACACCGGGGAGCTGTTTTTT CASSFPPLAGLNTGELFF
- TRBJ1-2 few TRBV18 TGTGCCAGCTCACCCCCGGGATCTGGCTACACCTTC CASSPPGSGYTF
- TRBJ1-2 - TRBV3-1 TGTGCCAGCAGCCAATTGGCGGCGAGTGGCTACACCTTC CASSQLAASGYTF
- TRBJ2-7 - TRBV7-2 TGTGCCAGCAGCTTAGCAGGGAAGAATCCCTACGAGCAGTACTTC CASSLAGKNPYEQYF
TRBD1 TRBJ2-7 - TRBV5-1 TGCGCCAGCAGCCCTTCTTGGGACAGGGTTTTATACGAGCAGTACTTC CASSPSWDRVLYEQYF
- TRBJ2-1 many TRBV20-1 TGCAGTGCCCTGAAGGGGAAATACAATGAGCAGTTCTTC CSALKGKYNEQFF
- TRBJ2-2 - TRBV12-3/TRBV12-4 TGTGCCAGCAGTTTAGGTGGGAGGAGAAACACCGGGGAGCTGTTTTTT CASSLGGRRNTGELFF
- TRBJ2-3 few TRBV12-3/TRBV12-4 TGTGCCAGCAGTTTCCGAGCGAGGTCCATAGATACGCAGTATTTT CASSFRARSIDTQYF
- TRBJ2-7 - TRBV2 TGTGCCAGCAGTGAAGGGGGACGATCCTACGAGCAGTACTTC CASSEGGRSYEQYF
TRBD2 TRBJ2-5 - TRBV20-1 TGCAGTGCCCGTCGAGTAGCGGGAGTGAAGACCCAGTACTTC CSARRVAGVKTQYF
TRBD1 TRBJ2-7 - TRBV6-1 TGTGCCAGCATTCCGACAGGGGGCCACGAGCAGTACTTC CASIPTGGHEQYF
- TRBJ2-2 few TRBV30 TGTGCCTGGAGTGGTGAAGGTATAACCGGGGAGCTGTTTTTT CAWSGEGITGELFF
TRBD2 TRBJ2-3 few TRBV28 TGTGCCAGCAGTTTAACCCAGCTAGCGGTCTACACAGATACGCAGTATTTT CASSLTQLAVYTDTQYF
TRBD2 TRBJ2-2 few TRBV12-3/TRBV12-4 TGTGCCAGCAGTCCCCTGGGAGGGCCCGTCGGGGAGCTGTTTTTT CASSPLGGPVGELFF
TRBD1 TRBJ1-4 - TRBV5-6 TGTGCCAGCAGCCCGACAGGGGGCTATGAAAAACTGTTTTTT CASSPTGGYEKLFF
- TRBJ2-1 few TRBV6-1 TGTGCCAGCAGCCCCCTCAACCTTAGAGTTCCCTACAATGAGCAGTTCTTC CASSPLNLRVPYNEQFF
- TRBJ2-7 - TRBV6-5 TGTGCCAGCAGTTACTCGCAGGTGGGGTACTACGAGCAGTACTTC CASSYSQVGYYEQYF
TRBD1 TRBJ2-3 - TRBV5-6 TGTGCCAGCAGCTTACCCTCAGGGGGCTCCCCTGGTAACACAGATACGCAGTATTTT CASSLPSGGSPGNTDTQYF
TRBD2 TRBJ2-7 few TRBV5-1 TGCGCCAGCAGCTTAGCCGGGACTAGCGGGAGACGACCCCTCCTCTACGAGCAGTACTTC CASSLAGTSGRRPLLYEQYF
TRBD1 TRBJ2-3 once TRBV6-1 TGTGCCACCAGGACAGGGCCCGTGACAGATACGCAGTATTTT CATRTGPVTDTQYF
- TRBJ1-2 few TRBV12-3/TRBV12-4 TGTGCCAGCAGTTCAGGTTCTGACTATGGCTACACCTTC CASSSGSDYGYTF